These T cell receptor beta chains were read from a single sample in a study of blood T cell repertoires in COVID-19. The table came from immunoSEQ multiplex PCR; TCRdb's copy has only in-frame clones and leaves some out. The sample carries about 44,000 clones, about 86% recorded once. The sequenced sample consisted of peripheral blood. All receptors derive from a human donor in a cohort sampled during active COVID-19. The CDR3 runs from the conserved cysteine through the conserved F or W. Each record gives: V gene, J gene, clone size, D gene, CDR3 DNA, CDR3 protein. D genes are given only for firm matches. Clone size appears in some rows only: once, few, many, or a class for an expanded clone.

TRBV6-5,TRBJ1-6,.,TRBD1,TGTGCCAGCAGTTACCACAGGGGGATGGATTCACCCCTCCACTTT,CASSYHRGMDSPLHF
TRBV25-1,TRBJ1-5,few,.,TGTGCCAGCAGTGAATCCCCGCGCGGGGAGGCATATCAGCCCCAGCATTTT,CASSESPRGEAYQPQHF
TRBV10-1,TRBJ1-2,.,.,TGCGCCAGCAGTGAGTCGGACAGATACTATGGCTACACCTTC,CASSESDRYYGYTF
TRBV10-3,TRBJ2-4,.,.,TGTGCCATCAGTGGACAGGATGGAAACATTCAGTACTTC,CAISGQDGNIQYF
TRBV5-6,TRBJ1-2,.,.,TGTGCCAGCAGCGAGTTAGGGAGAGATAACTATGGCTACACCTTC,CASSELGRDNYGYTF
TRBV6-5,TRBJ1-4,.,.,TGTGCCAGCAGTTCCGACAGAAATGAAAAACTGTTTTTT,CASSSDRNEKLFF
TRBV11-2,TRBJ2-1,.,.,TGTGCCAGCAGCTTAGATTCGGGTACGAGTCCTCAGTTCTTC,CASSLDSGTSPQFF
TRBV7-3,TRBJ2-1,few,TRBD2,TGTGCCAGCAGCGTCCTAGCGGGGGGTTCCTACAATGAGCAGTTCTTC,CASSVLAGGSYNEQFF
TRBV6-5,TRBJ2-3,.,.,TGTGCCAGCAGCCCAAACGACGGGATGCCGCAGTATTTT,CASSPNDGMPQYF
TRBV3-1/TRBV3-2,TRBJ2-3,.,TRBD2,TGTGCCAGCAGCCAAAGTCAAGCGGGGGGAGATACGCAGTATTTT,CASSQSQAGGDTQYF
TRBV12-3/TRBV12-4,TRBJ2-7,.,.,TGTGCCAGCAGTTTTCGGGGGGAGCAGTACTTC,CASSFRGEQYF
TRBV4-2,TRBJ1-2,.,.,TGTGCCAGCAGCCAAGATTTTCAGCGCCCTAGCTATGGCTACACCTTC,CASSQDFQRPSYGYTF
TRBV6-5,TRBJ1-1,.,.,TGTGCCAGCAGCTCCCCGGGGGGTTTGAACACTGAAGCTTTCTTT,CASSSPGGLNTEAFF
TRBV20-1,TRBJ2-1,.,.,TGCAGTGCTAAGCGGTCCAATGAGCAGTTCTTC,CSAKRSNEQFF
TRBV3-1/TRBV3-2,TRBJ2-5,.,.,TGTGCCAGCAGCCAACCCGGTCAAGAGACCCAGTACTTC,CASSQPGQETQYF
TRBV7-9,TRBJ2-1,.,TRBD2,TGTGCCAGCAGCTTTGAACTAGCGGGGGCTCACTACAATGAGCAGTTCTTC,CASSFELAGAHYNEQFF
TRBV7-3,TRBJ1-1,.,TRBD1,TGTGCCAGCAGCCCCGAGGGGGCCATGAACACTGAAGCTTTCTTT,CASSPEGAMNTEAFF
TRBV4-1,TRBJ2-2,.,.,TGCGCCAGCAGCTTGGAGGCTAACACCGGGGAGCTGTTTTTT,CASSLEANTGELFF
TRBV28,TRBJ2-3,.,TRBD1,TGTGCCAGCTCTCCGCCAGGGGACAGTACAGATACGCAGTATTTT,CASSPPGDSTDTQYF
TRBV6-5,TRBJ2-5,.,TRBD1,TGTGCCAGCACGCCCACTACAGGGGAAGAGACCCAGTACTTC,CASTPTTGEETQYF
TRBV5-1,TRBJ2-5,.,TRBD2,TGCGCCAGCAGCTTGGGGTCTAGCGGGGTAGAGACCCAGTACTTC,CASSLGSSGVETQYF
TRBV10-3,TRBJ1-2,.,TRBD1,TGTGCCATCAGTGACGACAGGGGTGGCTATGGCTACACCTTC,CAISDDRGGYGYTF
TRBV28,TRBJ1-1,.,.,TGTGCCAGCAGTCCGCTGACAGGTTCCCGGAGAGCTTTCTTT,CASSPLTGSRRAFF
TRBV5-4,TRBJ1-4,.,.,TGTGCCAGCAGCCGAACTGGACAGTCCCATGAAAAACTGTTTTTT,CASSRTGQSHEKLFF
TRBV9,TRBJ1-1,.,TRBD1,TGTGCCAGCAGCGTAGGTCCCGACAGGGCCACTGAAGCTTTCTTT,CASSVGPDRATEAFF
TRBV18,TRBJ2-5,.,.,TGTGCCAGCTCACGCGATCAGGGGGGAGAGACCCAGTACTTC,CASSRDQGGETQYF
TRBV2,TRBJ1-4,.,TRBD1,TGTGCCAGCAGCGTGGACAGGGGGCAAGAAAAACTGTTTTTT,CASSVDRGQEKLFF
TRBV10-1,TRBJ2-2,.,.,TGCGCCAGCAGCTCCCCCGGCGGGGAGCTGTTTTTT,CASSSPGGELFF
TRBV7-2,TRBJ2-7,.,.,TGTGCCAGCAGCTTAATAGGGGGTCTCTACGAGCAGTACTTC,CASSLIGGLYEQYF
TRBV3-1/TRBV3-2,TRBJ2-5,.,TRBD2,TGTGCCAGCAGCTCCCCGAGTCCGAGCGGGGGAGCGTGGGAGACCCAGTACTTC,CASSSPSPSGGAWETQYF